Listed below are T cell receptor beta chains from one sample, sequenced in a study of shared clonotypes between healthy human individuals. Produced via immunoSEQ multiplex PCR; TCRdb's table is partial and in-frame only. The table lists 530,000 or so clones, 60% to 80% of them singletons. Sequencing input: PBMCs. The receptors were sampled from a woman aged 35 to 49 in good health. Some clones in this sample may be carry-over from other donors' samples. Each CDR3 is given with its conserved first and last residue. The D gene is left open where the match is weak. Not every row has a clone size; where given, it reads once, few, many or a size class.

clone size	V gene	D gene	J gene	CDR3 protein	CDR3 DNA
.	TRBV7-9	TRBD1	TRBJ1-4	CASSADRGTNEKLFF	TGTGCCAGCAGCGCGGACAGGGGTACTAATGAAAAACTGTTTTTT
.	TRBV27	TRBD2	TRBJ2-7	CASSLNREGYEQYF	TGTGCCAGCAGTTTAAACCGGGAGGGCTACGAGCAGTACTTC
.	TRBV27	TRBD2	TRBJ2-2	CASSYRLAGVTGELFF	TGTGCCAGCAGTTATCGACTAGCGGGAGTTACCGGGGAGCTGTTTTTT
.	TRBV5-1	.	TRBJ1-2	CASSLAQTGPDGYTF	TGCGCCAGCAGCTTGGCGCAGACGGGACCCGATGGCTACACCTTC
.	TRBV6-5	TRBD1	TRBJ1-1	CASRDRGRTEAFF	TGTGCCAGCAGGGACAGGGGGAGGACTGAAGCTTTCTTT
.	TRBV5-1	.	TRBJ1-6	CASSLGDSYNSPLHF	TGCGCCAGCAGCTTGGGCGACAGCTATAATTCACCCCTCCACTTT
.	TRBV6-6	.	TRBJ1-2	CASSYTPGSSNYGYTF	TGTGCCAGCAGCTATACCCCCGGGTCTTCTAACTATGGCTACACCTTC
few	TRBV30	.	TRBJ1-6	CARQTASWDSPLHF	TGTGCTCGCCAGACAGCTTCTTGGGATTCACCCCTCCACTTT
few	TRBV5-4	.	TRBJ2-3	CASSLASTDTQYF	TGTGCCAGCAGCTTGGCTAGCACAGATACGCAGTATTTT
once	TRBV7-9	TRBD2	TRBJ2-1	CASSSLAGPYNEQFF	TGTGCCAGCAGCTCACTAGCGGGCCCCTACAATGAGCAGTTCTTC
.	TRBV11-2	.	TRBJ2-3	CASSLFWGTGTDTQYF	TGTGCCAGCAGCTTATTTTGGGGGACGGGCACAGATACGCAGTATTTT
.	TRBV18	.	TRBJ1-2	CASSASDPYGYTF	TGTGCCAGCTCAGCCTCGGACCCCTATGGCTACACCTTC
.	TRBV28	.	TRBJ2-7	CASSLSRDPIFYEQYF	TGTGCCAGCAGTTTATCGCGGGACCCTATTTTCTACGAGCAGTACTTC
few	TRBV18	TRBD1	TRBJ1-1	CASSTGDTEAFF	TGTGCCAGCTCTACAGGGGACACTGAAGCTTTCTTT
.	TRBV5-1	.	TRBJ2-5	CASSFDSSGQETQYF	TGCGCCAGCAGCTTCGACAGTTCGGGGCAAGAGACCCAGTACTTC
.	TRBV5-1	TRBD2	TRBJ2-1	CASSLAASGSISNEQFF	TGCGCCAGCAGCTTGGCGGCTAGCGGGAGTATTAGCAATGAGCAGTTCTTC
.	TRBV10-1	TRBD2	TRBJ2-1	CASSRSSGYNEQFF	TGCGCCAGCAGCCGATCTAGCGGGTACAATGAGCAGTTCTTC
.	TRBV2	.	TRBJ1-5	CASRANRNSNQPQHF	TGTGCCAGCAGGGCTAACAGGAATAGCAATCAGCCCCAGCATTTT
.	TRBV18	.	TRBJ2-1	CASSPRTGRDYNEQFF	TGTGCCAGCTCACCACGGACAGGGAGGGACTACAATGAGCAGTTCTTC
.	TRBV7-3	TRBD2	TRBJ2-5	CASSLAGAAGETQYF	TGTGCCAGCAGCTTAGCGGGAGCAGCGGGGGAGACCCAGTACTTC
.	TRBV27	TRBD2	TRBJ2-7	CASSPRLAAPYEQYF	TGTGCCAGCAGCCCCCGACTAGCGGCACCCTACGAGCAGTACTTC
.	TRBV18	.	TRBJ1-1	CASSPRGEGTEAFF	TGTGCCAGCTCACCACGAGGAGAGGGGACTGAAGCTTTCTTT
.	TRBV25-1	.	TRBJ2-7	CASSERSQGGFREQYF	TGTGCCAGCAGTGAAAGGTCGCAGGGGGGCTTCCGGGAGCAGTACTTC
.	TRBV6-4	.	TRBJ2-3	CASSEDSERDTQYF	TGTGCCAGCAGTGAGGATAGCGAACGAGATACGCAGTATTTT
once	TRBV7-3	.	TRBJ2-7	CASSFRTSHSGQYF	TGTGCCAGCAGTTTTAGGACAAGCCACTCGGGGCAGTACTTC
.	TRBV4-2	TRBD2	TRBJ2-7	CASSQEGSSGRARLVYEQYF	TGTGCCAGCAGCCAAGAAGGTTCGAGCGGGAGGGCCCGTCTAGTTTATGAGCAGTACTTC
.	TRBV5-1	TRBD2	TRBJ2-2	CASSLGTSGSYTGELFF	TGCGCCAGCAGCTTGGGCACTAGCGGGAGTTACACCGGGGAGCTGTTTTTT
.	TRBV6-5	.	TRBJ2-1	CASSSSDGARRFF	TGTGCCAGCAGTTCTTCTGACGGAGCCCGTCGGTTCTTC
once	TRBV28	TRBD2	TRBJ2-7	CASNPPGLAGYEQYF	TGTGCCAGCAATCCACCCGGGCTAGCGGGATACGAGCAGTACTTC
.	TRBV6-6	TRBD1	TRBJ2-7	CASSTGQGAHEQYF	TGTGCCAGCAGTACGGGACAGGGGGCTCACGAGCAGTACTTC
.	TRBV18	.	TRBJ1-1	CASSPPTVDTEAFF	TGTGCCAGCTCACCACCGACGGTGGACACTGAAGCTTTCTTT
.	TRBV9	TRBD2	TRBJ2-2	CASSVGGTSGRENTGELFF	TGTGCCAGCAGCGTAGGGGGGACTAGCGGGAGAGAGAACACCGGGGAGCTGTTTTTT
.	TRBV11-2	.	TRBJ2-1	CASSLDSQGSNEQFF	TGTGCCAGCAGCTTAGATAGTCAGGGGTCGAATGAGCAGTTCTTC
.	TRBV28	TRBD2	TRBJ2-2	CASSLSGLAGTGELFF	TGTGCCAGCAGTTTAAGTGGACTAGCCGGAACCGGGGAGCTGTTTTTT
few	TRBV14	.	TRBJ1-1	CASSQRASAREAFF	TGTGCCAGCAGCCAGCGGGCCTCGGCCCGTGAAGCTTTCTTT
many	TRBV13	.	TRBJ2-2	CASSLESNTGELFF	TGTGCCAGCAGCTTAGAGTCGAACACCGGGGAGCTGTTTTTT
.	TRBV4-1	.	TRBJ1-4	CASSQAGSGEKLFF	TGCGCCAGCAGCCAAGCAGGGAGTGGTGAAAAACTGTTTTTT
.	TRBV29-1	TRBD1	TRBJ1-2	CSVFTGGGPGRGYTF	TGCAGCGTTTTTACAGGGGGCGGTCCAGGCCGTGGCTACACCTTC
many	TRBV28	.	TRBJ1-2	CASSFEGHYGYTF	TGTGCCAGCAGTTTCGAAGGGCACTATGGCTACACCTTC
few	TRBV7-3	.	TRBJ2-2	CASSLGGNTGELFF	TGTGCCAGCAGCTTAGGCGGGAACACCGGGGAGCTGTTTTTT
.	TRBV28	TRBD1	TRBJ1-1	CASSSGRAGGTEAFF	TGTGCCAGCAGTTCGGGGCGGGCAGGGGGCACTGAAGCTTTCTTT
once	TRBV11-2	.	TRBJ2-5	CASSFRGVVETQYF	TGTGCCAGCAGCTTCAGAGGGGTCGTAGAGACCCAGTACTTC
.	TRBV5-5	.	TRBJ1-2	CASSYLMEGYGYTF	TGTGCCAGCAGCTACCTAATGGAGGGCTATGGCTACACCTTC
.	TRBV4-3	TRBD2	TRBJ2-1	CASSQQAGGLGSYNEQFF	TGCGCCAGCAGCCAACAAGCGGGAGGATTAGGCTCCTACAATGAGCAGTTCTTC
.	TRBV18	.	TRBJ2-7	CASSQGPTYEQYF	TGTGCCAGCTCACAGGGTCCGACCTACGAGCAGTACTTC
.	TRBV27	TRBD2	TRBJ2-1	CASRRTRWVHEQFF	TGTGCCAGCAGGCGGACTAGATGGGTCCATGAGCAGTTCTTC
.	TRBV19	.	TRBJ2-1	CASSSWQGNEQFF	TGTGCCAGTTCCAGTTGGCAGGGCAATGAGCAGTTCTTC
.	TRBV6-5	TRBD2	TRBJ2-5	CASSKGADSGSFQYF	TGTGCCAGCAGTAAGGGGGCCGATAGCGGGAGCTTTCAGTACTTC
.	TRBV19	.	TRBJ1-5	CASSDRPKSGQPQHF	TGTGCCAGTAGCGACCGACCAAAAAGTGGGCAGCCCCAGCATTTT
.	TRBV7-8	.	TRBJ2-7	CASSSRDGTYEQYF	TGTGCCAGCAGCTCCCGGGACGGGACCTACGAGCAGTACTTC